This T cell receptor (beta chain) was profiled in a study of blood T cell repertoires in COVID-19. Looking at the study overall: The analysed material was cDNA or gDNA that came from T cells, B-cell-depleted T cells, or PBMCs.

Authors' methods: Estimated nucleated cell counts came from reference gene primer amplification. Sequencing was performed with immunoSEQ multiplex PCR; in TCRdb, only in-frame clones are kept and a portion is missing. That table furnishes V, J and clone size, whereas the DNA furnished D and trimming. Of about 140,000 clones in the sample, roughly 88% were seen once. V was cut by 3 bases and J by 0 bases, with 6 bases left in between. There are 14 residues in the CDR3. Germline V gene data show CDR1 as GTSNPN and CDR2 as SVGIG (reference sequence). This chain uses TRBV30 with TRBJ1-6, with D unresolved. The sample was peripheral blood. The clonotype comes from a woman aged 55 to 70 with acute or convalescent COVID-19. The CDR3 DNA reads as TGTGCCTGGAGGGCCAGCTCCTATAATTCACCCCTCCACTTT. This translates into CAWRASSYNSPLHF.